Below are 30 T cell receptor beta chains sequenced from a single sample in a study of T cell changes during pregnancy in multiple sclerosis. This table comes from immunoSEQ multiplex PCR, and its TCRdb copy is limited to in-frame clones, with some not included. This sample carries about 22,000 clones, roughly nine tenths of them seen once, and the ten largest clones take about 0.63%. The material was CD4+ T cells from peripheral blood mononuclear cells, obtained after pregnancy. The receptor set was obtained from a female donor in good health, enrolled as a control in a pregnancy study.

The chain recombines TRBV6-5 with TRBJ2-2; D perhaps matches TRBD1 (7 bases). The germline gives CDR1 MNHEY, CDR2 SVGAGI. This CDR3 comprises 15 residues. V was pared by 5 bases and J by 0 bases, with 10 bases between. CDR3 protein: CASSPRGANTGELFF. The CDR3 coding sequence is TGTGCCAGCAGTCCCAGGGGGGCGAACACCGGGGAGCTGTTTTTT.

About this clone itself: The germline gene is not matched at one end of the junction; a read error may be the cause. The chain links TRBV6-6 to TRBJ1-2; D gene uncertain. Germline CDR1 is MNHNY and CDR2 is SVGAGI (reference sequence). The CDR3 has 11 residues. The CDR3 sequence is CASSHDYGYTF. The CDR3, as DNA: TGTGCCAGCAGCCACGACTACGGCTACACCTTC.

This chain uses TRBV28 with TRBJ1-1; TRBD1 aligns across 8 bases. The CDR3 is 17 amino acids. V gave up 5 bases and J gave up 5 bases; unmatched junction bases: 16. Germline V gene lookup returns CDR1 MDHEN and CDR2 SYDVKM. This CDR3 reads CASSLGGQVFRGTEAFF. The CDR3 region has the DNA TGTGCCAGCAGTCTGGGGGGACAGGTCTTCAGGGGGACTGAAGCTTTCTTT.

This chain links TRBV7-3 with TRBJ2-3; 7 bases are shared with TRBD2. J gave up 4 bases and V 5 bases, and 9 bases lay outside the gene matches. CDR1 SGHTA and CDR2 FQGTGA come from the germline V gene. The CDR3 loop spans 15 amino acids. The CDR3 DNA sequence: TGTGCCAGCAGCCTGGGTGGGGGGGAGTCAGATACGCAGTATTTT. This sequence encodes CASSLGGGESDTQYF.

V and J are TRBV7-9 and TRBJ2-2, with 8 bases aligning to TRBD2. Germline V gene sequence: CDR1 SEHNR, CDR2 FQNEAQ (reference sequence). CDR3 length: 15 amino acids. J lost 6 bases, V lost 5 bases, and 8 bases had no gene match. The CDR3 here is CASSRRGGLAGELFF. The CDR3 DNA follows: TGTGCCAGCAGCCGTCGGGGGGGCCTTGCCGGGGAGCTGTTTTTT.

This clone was picked up a small number of times. This chain joins TRBV6-6 and TRBJ2-5; 7 bases are shared with TRBD1. Germline CDR1 is MNHNY and CDR2 is SVGAGI (reference sequence). The CDR3 has 12 amino acids. V lost 6 bases to trimming and J lost 4 bases; unmatched junction nucleotides: 2. This CDR3 reads CASRRGLETQYF. CDR3 bases: TGTGCCAGCAGGAGGGGGCTAGAGACCCAGTACTTC.

This chain joins TRBV7-3 and TRBJ2-4; TRBD1 aligns across 10 bases. The J segment lost 8 bases and the V segment lost 2 bases, leaving 6 bases of the junction unmatched. CDR1 and CDR2 from the germline V gene are SGHTA and FQGTGA. This CDR3 spans 15 amino acids. CDR3 residues: CASSLRPGTGDIQYF. The CDR3 DNA follows: TGTGCCAGCAGCTTACGGCCCGGGACAGGGGACATTCAGTACTTC.

This sequence joins TRBV2 and TRBJ1-2, with 8 bases lining up with TRBD1. Germline trimming cut 6 bases from V and 4 bases from J; bases unmatched to any gene: 7. The CDR3 extends over 14 amino acids. In germline, CDR1 is SNHLY, CDR2 FYNNEI. The CDR3 DNA is TGTGCCAGCAGAACAGGGGGTCGGATCTATGGCTACACCTTC. This translates into CASRTGGRIYGYTF.

The chain combines TRBV9 with TRBJ2-1; TRBD1 agrees at 8 bases. With V trimmed by 3 bases and J by 7 bases, 12 bases remained unmatched. The germline V gene has CDR1 SGDLS and CDR2 YYNGEE. The CDR3 length is 16 residues. The CDR3 DNA reads as TGTGCCAGCAGCGGAACCGGGACAGGATCGGGAAATGAGCAGTTCTTC. Amino acid sequence: CASSGTGTGSGNEQFF.

The chain combines TRBV19 with TRBJ1-2; 12 bases fit TRBD1. V dropped 10 bases and J dropped 5; count of bases not matched to a gene: 11. CDR1 is LNHDA, CDR2 SQIVND, per germline (reference sequence). The CDR3 spans 15 residues. The CDR3 nucleotides are TGTGCCACCTCGACGGGACAGGGGGCCTCGTATGGCTACACCTTC. Translating gives CATSTGQGASYGYTF. Drawing the rest from reference TRBV19 and TRBJ1-2, the complete variable domain is DGGITQSPKYLFRKEGQNVTLSCEQNLNHDAMYWYRQDPGQGLRLIYYSQIVNDFQKGDIAEGYSVSREKKESFPLTVTSAQKNPTAFYLCATSTGQGASYGYTFGSGTRLTVV.

The rearrangement uses TRBV4-3 and TRBJ2-2; the D gene is possibly TRBD1 (6 bases). Germline loops: CDR1 LGHNA, CDR2 YSLEER. The CDR3 runs 16 residues. Trimming left V 1 base short and J 7 bases short, with 16 bases between. The CDR3 coding sequence is TGCGCCAGCAGCCAAGGAGGGGGAGAAGGGTTCGGGGAGCTGTTTTTT. Amino acid sequence: CASSQGGGEGFGELFF.

This chain connects TRBV28 to TRBJ2-7; 7 positions match TRBD2. The CDR3 has 14 amino acids. V trimming: 3 bases; J trimming: 4 bases; junction bases outside the gene matches: 6. The V gene's germline CDR1 is MDHEN and CDR2 SYDVKM. CDR3 residues: CASSFGGSMYEQYF. In DNA form, the CDR3 reads TGTGCCAGCAGTTTCGGGGGGAGCATGTACGAGCAGTACTTC.

The gene calls are TRBV29-1 and TRBJ2-1; 11 bases are shared with TRBD1. This CDR3 has 13 residues. CDR1 SQVTM and CDR2 ANQGSEA come from the germline V gene. The trim removed 6 bases at V and 8 bases at J, leaving 6 bases unmatched. The CDR3 region has the DNA TGCAGCGTACCTCCGGGACAGGGGGATGAGCAGTTCTTC. Translating gives CSVPPGQGDEQFF.

The V and J genes are TRBV7-9 and TRBJ1-2; the match to TRBD1 covers 8 bases. Germline V gene lookup returns CDR1 SEHNR and CDR2 FQNEAQ (reference sequence). The junction had 14 bases not matched to a gene; V was cut back by 5 bases and J by 3 bases. The CDR3 covers 17 residues. Here the CDR3 reads CASSRGRRTGNDYGYTF. Here the CDR3 DNA reads TGTGCCAGCAGCCGAGGTCGAAGGACAGGGAATGACTATGGCTACACCTTC.

The V call is TRBV11-2, the J call TRBJ2-5, with TRBD1 as a possible D gene (5 bases). This CDR3 has 13 residues. Trimming took 3 bases from V and 4 from J, leaving 9 bases between them. Looked up from germline, CDR1 is SGHAT and CDR2 is FQNNGV. CDR3 in amino acids: CASSLGLLETQYF. CDR3 bases: TGTGCCAGCAGCTTGGGGCTTCTAGAGACCCAGTACTTC.

Regarding this clone: The sample contains more than one DNA sequence encoding this CDR3. The gene calls are TRBV28 and TRBJ1-5; possibly TRBD1 for D (5 bases). CDR3 length: 14 amino acids. V dropped 3 bases and J dropped 1 base, with 7 bases sitting between them. Per the germline V gene, CDR1 is MDHEN and CDR2 is SYDVKM. CDR3: CASSLGGSNQPQHF. CDR3 sequence (DNA): TGTGCCAGCAGTTTGGGGGGGAGCAATCAGCCCCAGCATTTT.

This clone appeared once. The rearrangement joins TRBV27 to TRBJ2-1, with TRBD2 identical over 7 bases. CDR1 and CDR2 (germline): MNHEY, SMNVEV (reference sequence). The CDR3 covers 11 residues. J lost 11 bases, V lost 8 bases, and 6 bases had no gene match. The CDR3 region is CASHQRGQQFF. The CDR3 DNA sequence: TGTGCCAGCCATCAGCGGGGACAGCAGTTCTTC.

The chain has TRBV19 and TRBJ1-3; D is perhaps TRBD1 (6 bases). CDR1 and CDR2 from the germline V gene are LNHDA and SQIVND (reference sequence). The CDR3 consists of 14 residues. Trimming cost V 8 bases and J 3 bases, with 14 bases left between them. CDR3 DNA: TGTGCCAGTCGCCACAGGGAAAGTGGAAACACCATATATTTT. This sequence encodes CASRHRESGNTIYF.

J is TRBJ2-3 and V is TRBV29-1; 10 bases are a match to TRBD2. Germline values: CDR1 SQVTM, CDR2 ANQGSEA. The CDR3 sequence is 15 residues long. Unmatched junction bases numbered 13, after V lost 7 bases and J lost 6 bases. The CDR3 sequence is CSADPSGGWSDTQYF. In nucleotides, the CDR3 is TGCAGCGCCGACCCTAGCGGGGGTTGGTCGGATACGCAGTATTTT.

This clone was observed a handful of times. This sequence joins TRBV10-1 and TRBJ2-7, with TRBD1 identical over 9 bases. The CDR3 length is 13 residues. Germline-derived CDR1 and CDR2 are WNHNN and SYGVQD (reference sequence). V gave up 5 bases and J gave up 3 bases; unmatched junction bases: 2. The chain's CDR3 is CASSKDRGYEQYF. CDR3 sequence (DNA): TGCGCCAGCAGTAAGGACAGGGGCTACGAGCAGTACTTC.

The rearrangement joins TRBV30 to TRBJ2-3, with unresolved D. CDR3 length: 14 residues. The germline CDR1 and CDR2 sequences are GTSNPN and SVGIG (reference sequence). Trimming took off 1 base at V and 3 bases at J, with 11 bases between the two ends. CDR3 residues: CAWSGHFLTDTQYF. CDR3 bases: TGTGCCTGGAGTGGACACTTTCTGACAGATACGCAGTATTTT.

The chain employs TRBV19 and TRBJ1-1; no reliable D call. V was pared by 5 bases and J by 0 bases, with 10 bases between. The CDR3 covers 14 residues. In germline, CDR1 is LNHDA, CDR2 SQIVND (reference sequence). DNA of the CDR3: TGTGCCAGTAGTCTGACAAATATGAACACTGAAGCTTTCTTT. Protein sequence: CASSLTNMNTEAFF.

This clone has just one count. The chain links TRBV2 to TRBJ1-2, with a weak D call TRBD1 (6 bases). The germline V and J ends were trimmed by 11 bases and 8 bases, with 21 bases remaining between them. This CDR3 spans 13 amino acids. CDR1 and CDR2 (germline): SNHLY, FYNNEI. The CDR3 spells CAAAASQGKGYTF. DNA of the CDR3: TGTGCCGCCGCGGCCTCACAGGGAAAGGGCTACACCTTC.

This clone was detected only once. The chain combines TRBV30 with TRBJ2-3, with 9 bases lining up with TRBD2. The CDR3 is 15 amino acids. Unmatched junction bases numbered 10, after V lost 3 bases and J lost 6 bases. Germline V gene sequence: CDR1 GTSNPN, CDR2 SVGIG (reference sequence). CDR3 in amino acids: CAWRRLADRKDTQYF. The CDR3 coding sequence is TGTGCCTGGAGGAGACTAGCGGACCGTAAGGATACGCAGTATTTT.

The chain couples TRBV5-8 to TRBJ2-3; TRBD2 aligns across 7 bases. The CDR3 loop spans 16 amino acids. Germline values: CDR1 SGHTS, CDR2 YDEGEE. Trimming cost V 2 bases and J 2 bases; bases outside gene matches: 8. This chain's CDR3 is CASSFLPSGYTDTQYF. CDR3 coding DNA: TGTGCCAGCAGCTTTCTACCTAGCGGATACACAGATACGCAGTATTTT.

The count of this clone is one. The V gene is TRBV10-3, the J gene TRBJ1-3; D gene unclear. The CDR3 is 14 residues long. Trimming shortened V by 3 bases and J by 2 bases, and 8 bases separated the two germline ends. Germline CDR1 and CDR2: ENHRY and SYGVKD. The DNA for the CDR3 is TGTGCCATCAGTGACCGGGGAGCTGGAAACACCATATATTTT. Its translation: CAISDRGAGNTIYF.

V is TRBV5-5 and J is TRBJ2-1, with D perhaps matching TRBD2 (5 bases). Looked up from germline, CDR1 is SGHKS and CDR2 is YYEKEE (reference sequence). CDR3 length equals 17 residues. Trimming pared 4 bases from V and 0 bases from J, leaving 17 bases between. CDR3 DNA sequence: TGTGCCAGCAGCCGGAGGATCGGATTCGGCTCCTACAATGAGCAGTTCTTC. Its protein product is CASSRRIGFGSYNEQFF.

The chain recombines TRBV7-2 with TRBJ2-5; 7 nucleotides match TRBD2. Germline CDR1 reads SGHTA; CDR2 reads FQGNSA. CDR3 length equals 16 residues. J was trimmed by 5 bases and V by 3 bases; bases with no gene match: 12. CDR3 protein: CASSFPVGPGGETQYF. CDR3 DNA sequence: TGTGCCAGCAGCTTCCCCGTCGGACCGGGAGGTGAGACCCAGTACTTC.

V usage is TRBV4-3 and J usage is TRBJ1-2; D not resolved. Germline CDR1 is LGHNA and CDR2 is YSLEER. Trimming stripped 4 bases from V and 3 bases from J, with 15 bases between. The CDR3 loop spans 15 amino acids. CDR3 region: CASSLGLSGDYGYTF. The CDR3 DNA sequence: TGCGCCAGCAGCCTCGGACTCTCGGGAGACTATGGCTACACCTTC.

The V call is TRBV30, the J call TRBJ2-7; 7 bases line up with TRBD2. The germline gives CDR1 GTSNPN, CDR2 SVGIG (reference sequence). This CDR3 spans 13 amino acids. V was pared by 5 bases and J by 3 bases, with 7 bases of the junction left unmatched. CDR3 region: CAWVRGGGYEQYF. The CDR3 coding sequence is TGTGCCTGGGTCCGCGGGGGAGGCTACGAGCAGTACTTC.